A selection of T cell receptor beta chains follows, all from one sample in a study of blood T cell repertoires in COVID-19. Here immunoSEQ multiplex PCR was the method, and the copy in TCRdb shows in-frame clones only, minus some. The profile shows 410,000 or so clones, approximately 91% of them singletons. Sequencing input: peripheral blood. The receptors were sampled from a woman in her thirties or forties with COVID-19, enrolled during active disease. Both conserved end residues are part of each CDR3. D genes are given only for firm matches. Some rows have no size entry. The others give once, few or many, or a class for an expanded clone.

v_gene	d_gene	j_gene	abundance	CDR3aa	CDR3nt
TRBV18	TRBD1	TRBJ2-1	once	CASSPNRGYDQNNEQFF	TGTGCCAGCTCACCAAACAGGGGGTATGATCAAAACAATGAGCAGTTCTTC
TRBV29-1	-	TRBJ1-2	-	CSVRDVSNYGYTF	TGCAGCGTGCGGGACGTCTCTAACTATGGCTACACCTTC
TRBV7-2	-	TRBJ1-5	-	CASSPFPGSNQPQHF	TGTGCCAGCAGCCCCTTCCCGGGTAGCAATCAGCCCCAGCATTTT
TRBV7-9	TRBD2	TRBJ2-1	-	CASSLGAGEVTYNEQFF	TGTGCCAGCAGCTTGGGAGCGGGAGAGGTCACCTACAATGAGCAGTTCTTC
TRBV5-1	-	TRBJ2-2	-	CASSLIGNTGELFF	TGCGCCAGCAGCTTAATCGGGAACACCGGGGAGCTGTTTTTT
TRBV6-5	-	TRBJ1-2	-	CASSYQRQIYGYTF	TGTGCCAGCAGTTACCAAAGACAGATCTATGGCTACACCTTC
TRBV7-9	TRBD1	TRBJ1-1	-	CASSVTAGGGTEAFF	TGTGCCAGCAGCGTCACAGCAGGGGGCGGCACTGAAGCTTTCTTT
TRBV27	-	TRBJ1-2	-	CASSFGGARVGGYTF	TGTGCCAGCAGTTTTGGCGGGGCCAGGGTGGGGGGCTACACCTTC
TRBV6-1	TRBD1	TRBJ2-5	-	CASSQGAETQYF	TGTGCCAGCAGCCAGGGGGCAGAGACCCAGTACTTC
TRBV2	-	TRBJ1-6	-	CASSVGGSYNSPLHF	TGTGCCAGCAGTGTCGGGGGCTCCTATAATTCACCCCTCCACTTT
TRBV6-2/TRBV6-3	-	TRBJ1-3	-	CASSYARSSGNTIYF	TGTGCCAGCAGTTACGCACGGTCCTCTGGAAACACCATATATTTT
TRBV27	-	TRBJ1-2	-	CASSLSGGEYDGGGYTF	TGTGCCAGCAGTTTATCGGGCGGGGAATACGATGGGGGTGGCTACACCTTC
TRBV4-3	TRBD1	TRBJ1-2	-	CASSHDGQGADGYTF	TGCGCCAGCAGCCACGATGGACAGGGGGCGGATGGCTACACCTTC
TRBV19	TRBD1	TRBJ1-1	-	CASSTQGLGVNTEAFF	TGTGCCAGTAGTACACAGGGGTTGGGGGTTAACACTGAAGCTTTCTTT
TRBV6-5	TRBD1	TRBJ1-2	-	CASSFRTGGLYGYTF	TGTGCCAGCAGTTTCCGGACAGGGGGCCTCTATGGCTACACCTTC
TRBV9	TRBD2	TRBJ2-3	-	CASSVLAGMGDTQYF	TGTGCCAGCAGCGTTTTAGCGGGAATGGGAGATACGCAGTATTTT